This is a list of T cell receptor beta chains from one sample in a study of OX40 agonist ivuxolimab in advanced cancers. Produced via immunoSEQ multiplex PCR; TCRdb's table is partial and in-frame only. The repertoire holds around 60,000 clones, with about four fifths as singletons. The sample consisted of CD4+ or CD8+ T cells sorted from blood, taken in a trial of the OX40 agonist ivuxolimab. These receptors all come from an adult with an advanced solid tumor such as melanoma, head and neck, liver or kidney cancer. CDR3s include the opening cysteine and the closing phenylalanine or tryptophan. D genes are given only for firm matches. Expanded clones get a size class; other rows say once, few or many, or leave the size out.

J gene: TRBJ2-7; CDR3 length: 18; V gene: TRBV18; D gene: TRBD2; clone size: once; CDR3 protein: CASSLDPGLAGKTYEQYF; CDR3 DNA: TGTGCCAGCTCACTGGATCCGGGACTAGCGGGCAAAACCTACGAGCAGTACTTC
J gene: TRBJ1-4; CDR3 length: 12; V gene: TRBV28; D gene: -; clone size: -; CDR3 protein: CASSLSGSKLFF; CDR3 DNA: TGTGCCAGCAGTTTATCGGGTTCAAAACTGTTTTTT
J gene: TRBJ2-5; CDR3 length: 16; V gene: TRBV5-6; D gene: -; clone size: few; CDR3 protein: CASSLDPWGFQETQYF; CDR3 DNA: TGTGCCAGCAGCTTGGATCCCTGGGGGTTTCAAGAGACCCAGTACTTC
J gene: TRBJ2-6; CDR3 length: 18; V gene: TRBV18; D gene: TRBD1; clone size: -; CDR3 protein: CASSPGAGGSSGANVLTF; CDR3 DNA: TGTGCCAGCTCACCTGGGGCAGGGGGCAGCTCTGGGGCCAACGTCCTGACTTTC
J gene: TRBJ2-4; CDR3 length: 15; V gene: TRBV6-5; D gene: -; clone size: -; CDR3 protein: CASSYSGSSKNIQYF; CDR3 DNA: TGTGCCAGCAGTTACTCGGGTTCTTCCAAAAACATTCAGTACTTC
J gene: TRBJ2-5; CDR3 length: 12; V gene: TRBV30; D gene: -; clone size: -; CDR3 protein: CAWSVNFETQYF; CDR3 DNA: TGTGCCTGGAGTGTAAATTTTGAGACCCAGTACTTC
J gene: TRBJ2-3; CDR3 length: 13; V gene: TRBV5-4; D gene: -; clone size: -; CDR3 protein: CASSLQATDTQYF; CDR3 DNA: TGTGCCAGCAGCTTGCAAGCCACAGATACGCAGTATTTT
J gene: TRBJ1-5; CDR3 length: 12; V gene: TRBV19; D gene: -; clone size: -; CDR3 protein: CASCEGNQPQHF; CDR3 DNA: TGTGCCAGTTGTGAGGGCAATCAGCCCCAGCATTTT
J gene: TRBJ2-1; CDR3 length: 16; V gene: TRBV6-4; D gene: TRBD1; clone size: -; CDR3 protein: CASSPQGGTSYNEQFF; CDR3 DNA: TGTGCCAGCAGCCCACAGGGGGGCACATCCTACAATGAGCAGTTCTTC
J gene: TRBJ2-1; CDR3 length: 15; V gene: TRBV4-2; D gene: TRBD2; clone size: once; CDR3 protein: CASSSSSGILGEQFF; CDR3 DNA: TGTGCCAGCAGCTCCTCTAGCGGCATATTGGGTGAGCAGTTCTTC
J gene: TRBJ2-5; CDR3 length: 14; V gene: TRBV6-1; D gene: -; clone size: -; CDR3 protein: CASVRDPAAETQYF; CDR3 DNA: TGTGCCAGCGTCCGGGACCCGGCGGCCGAGACCCAGTACTTC
J gene: TRBJ2-7; CDR3 length: 14; V gene: TRBV6-1; D gene: -; clone size: once; CDR3 protein: CASSAQRDSGEQYF; CDR3 DNA: TGTGCCAGCAGTGCACAGAGAGACTCGGGGGAGCAGTACTTC
J gene: TRBJ1-6; CDR3 length: 14; V gene: TRBV6-5; D gene: TRBD1; clone size: -; CDR3 protein: CASSRDRRRTPLHF; CDR3 DNA: TGTGCCAGCAGTAGGGACAGAAGGAGGACACCCCTCCACTTT
J gene: TRBJ1-1; CDR3 length: 14; V gene: TRBV5-4; D gene: -; clone size: -; CDR3 protein: CASSLDPGTTEAFF; CDR3 DNA: TGTGCCAGCAGCTTGGATCCAGGGACCACTGAAGCTTTCTTT
J gene: TRBJ2-7; CDR3 length: 14; V gene: TRBV29-1; D gene: TRBD2; clone size: -; CDR3 protein: CSVGSTSVTYEQYF; CDR3 DNA: TGCAGCGTTGGCTCTACTAGCGTTACCTACGAGCAGTACTTC
J gene: TRBJ1-5; CDR3 length: 16; V gene: TRBV4-1; D gene: -; clone size: -; CDR3 protein: CASSQGLTTVNQPQHF; CDR3 DNA: TGCGCCAGCAGCCAAGGTCTCACGACAGTCAATCAGCCCCAGCATTTT
J gene: TRBJ1-6; CDR3 length: 15; V gene: TRBV7-8; D gene: -; clone size: -; CDR3 protein: CASSLARSYNSPLHF; CDR3 DNA: TGTGCCAGCAGCTTAGCCCGGTCCTATAATTCACCCCTCCACTTT
J gene: TRBJ2-1; CDR3 length: 15; V gene: TRBV28; D gene: TRBD2; clone size: -; CDR3 protein: CASSETLADYNEQFF; CDR3 DNA: TGTGCCAGCAGTGAGACACTAGCGGATTACAATGAGCAGTTCTTC
J gene: TRBJ1-6; CDR3 length: 14; V gene: TRBV13; D gene: -; clone size: -; CDR3 protein: CASSSGSYNSPLHF; CDR3 DNA: TGTGCCAGCAGCTCCGGCTCCTATAATTCACCCCTCCACTTT
J gene: TRBJ2-3; CDR3 length: 15; V gene: TRBV7-3; D gene: -; clone size: -; CDR3 protein: CASSPDYQHTDTQYF; CDR3 DNA: TGTGCCAGCAGCCCGGACTACCAACACACAGATACGCAGTATTTT
J gene: TRBJ2-7; CDR3 length: 16; V gene: TRBV19; D gene: -; clone size: once; CDR3 protein: CASSIEGGGPSYEQYF; CDR3 DNA: TGTGCCAGTAGTATAGAGGGGGGGGGCCCCTCCTACGAGCAGTACTTC
J gene: TRBJ2-7; CDR3 length: 15; V gene: TRBV23-1; D gene: TRBD2; clone size: once; CDR3 protein: CASSQRIPGGYEQYF; CDR3 DNA: TGCGCCAGCAGTCAGCGGATTCCGGGGGGGTACGAGCAGTACTTC
J gene: TRBJ2-7; CDR3 length: 17; V gene: TRBV25-1; D gene: TRBD1; clone size: -; CDR3 protein: CASSEYVGTGSGYEQYF; CDR3 DNA: TGTGCCAGCAGTGAATATGTTGGGACAGGGTCAGGGTACGAGCAGTACTTC
J gene: TRBJ1-3; CDR3 length: 13; V gene: TRBV30; D gene: -; clone size: -; CDR3 protein: CAWSASSGNTIYF; CDR3 DNA: TGTGCCTGGAGTGCTAGCTCTGGAAACACCATATATTTT
J gene: TRBJ1-2; CDR3 length: 16; V gene: TRBV27; D gene: TRBD1; clone size: -; CDR3 protein: CASSLLTGGAFTGYTF; CDR3 DNA: TGTGCCAGCAGTCTCTTGACAGGGGGCGCTTTCACCGGCTACACCTTC
J gene: TRBJ2-7; CDR3 length: 14; V gene: TRBV7-8; D gene: -; clone size: -; CDR3 protein: CASSLAAGSYEQYF; CDR3 DNA: TGTGCCAGCAGCTTAGCGGCGGGCTCCTACGAGCAGTACTTC
J gene: TRBJ1-2; CDR3 length: 14; V gene: TRBV10-2; D gene: TRBD1; clone size: -; CDR3 protein: CASNPGQGIGGYTF; CDR3 DNA: TGCGCCAGCAACCCAGGACAGGGGATAGGGGGCTACACCTTC
J gene: TRBJ2-2; CDR3 length: 15; V gene: TRBV19; D gene: -; clone size: -; CDR3 protein: CASSEGGRRTGELFF; CDR3 DNA: TGTGCCAGCTCAGAGGGAGGTAGGAGAACCGGGGAGCTGTTTTTT
J gene: TRBJ1-3; CDR3 length: 15; V gene: TRBV6-6; D gene: -; clone size: -; CDR3 protein: CASSYSPQSGNTIYF; CDR3 DNA: TGTGCCAGCAGTTACTCGCCCCAATCTGGAAACACCATATATTTT
J gene: TRBJ2-7; CDR3 length: 14; V gene: TRBV11-1; D gene: -; clone size: -; CDR3 protein: CASSYYGSSYEQYF; CDR3 DNA: TGTGCCAGCAGTTATTACGGCAGCTCCTACGAGCAGTACTTC
J gene: TRBJ1-1; CDR3 length: 14; V gene: TRBV2; D gene: -; clone size: many; CDR3 protein: CASRGISVITEAFF; CDR3 DNA: TGTGCCAGCAGGGGTATCTCAGTGATCACTGAAGCTTTCTTT
J gene: TRBJ1-4; CDR3 length: 15; V gene: TRBV9; D gene: TRBD1; clone size: few; CDR3 protein: CASSVGRTGVEKLFF; CDR3 DNA: TGTGCCAGCAGCGTAGGGAGAACAGGGGTCGAAAAACTGTTTTTT
J gene: TRBJ1-1; CDR3 length: 16; V gene: TRBV5-1; D gene: TRBD1; clone size: -; CDR3 protein: CASSLYRGLMNTEAFF; CDR3 DNA: TGCGCCAGCAGCTTGTACAGGGGACTCATGAACACTGAAGCTTTCTTT
J gene: TRBJ2-7; CDR3 length: 14; V gene: TRBV12-5; D gene: TRBD1; clone size: once; CDR3 protein: CASGSGQGLEEQYF; CDR3 DNA: TGTGCTAGTGGCTCGGGACAGGGGTTAGAGGAGCAGTACTTC
J gene: TRBJ1-5; CDR3 length: 20; V gene: TRBV12-5; D gene: TRBD1; clone size: -; CDR3 protein: CASGLVLAGGGYGSNQPQHF; CDR3 DNA: TGTGCTAGTGGTTTGGTACTCGCCGGAGGGGGCTATGGAAGCAATCAGCCCCAGCATTTT
J gene: TRBJ1-1; CDR3 length: 13; V gene: TRBV7-2; D gene: TRBD1; clone size: -; CDR3 protein: CASSLGQGTEAFF; CDR3 DNA: TGTGCCAGCAGCTTAGGACAGGGGACTGAAGCTTTCTTT
J gene: TRBJ2-1; CDR3 length: 15; V gene: TRBV5-1; D gene: -; clone size: -; CDR3 protein: CASSLVWRDLNEQFF; CDR3 DNA: TGCGCCAGCAGCTTGGTTTGGAGGGACCTTAATGAGCAGTTCTTC
J gene: TRBJ2-5; CDR3 length: 14; V gene: TRBV5-1; D gene: TRBD2; clone size: once; CDR3 protein: CASSSLAAQETQYF; CDR3 DNA: TGCGCCAGCAGCTCACTAGCGGCCCAAGAGACCCAGTACTTC
J gene: TRBJ2-1; CDR3 length: 19; V gene: TRBV10-3; D gene: TRBD2; clone size: once; CDR3 protein: CAIRSGTSGRARTYNEQFF; CDR3 DNA: TGTGCCATCAGGAGTGGGACTAGCGGGAGGGCCAGGACCTACAATGAGCAGTTCTTC
J gene: TRBJ1-5; CDR3 length: 15; V gene: TRBV30; D gene: TRBD1; clone size: few; CDR3 protein: CAWRTGQGASEPQHF; CDR3 DNA: TGTGCCTGGAGGACGGGACAGGGGGCTTCGGAGCCCCAGCATTTT
J gene: TRBJ2-1; CDR3 length: 13; V gene: TRBV27; D gene: TRBD1; clone size: -; CDR3 protein: CASRTRGINEQFF; CDR3 DNA: TGTGCCAGCAGAACCAGGGGGATAAATGAGCAGTTCTTC
J gene: TRBJ1-2; CDR3 length: 13; V gene: TRBV7-6; D gene: -; clone size: few; CDR3 protein: CASSGVGGSGYTF; CDR3 DNA: TGTGCCAGCAGCGGGGTCGGGGGTTCTGGCTACACCTTC